The 24 T cell receptor beta chains given below trace back to one sample, sequenced in a study of blood T cell repertoires in COVID-19. Produced via immunoSEQ multiplex PCR; TCRdb's table is partial and in-frame only. The sample shows about 200,000 clones, about 78% of them seen only once. Material for sequencing was peripheral blood. The receptors come from a woman aged 70-85 years with acute or convalescent COVID-19.

The V call is TRBV7-2, the J call TRBJ2-3, with D perhaps matching TRBD1 (5 bases). In germline, CDR1 is SGHTA, CDR2 FQGNSA. The CDR3 has 15 amino acids. Trimming left V 2 bases short and J 0 bases short, with 9 bases between. The CDR3 nucleotides are TGTGCCAGCAGCTTACAGGGTCTTAGCACAGATACGCAGTATTTT. This encodes CASSLQGLSTDTQYF.

J is TRBJ2-6 and V is TRBV19; D uncertain. Trimming pared 7 bases from V and 1 base from J, leaving 5 bases between. The CDR3 runs to 13 residues. Looked up from germline, CDR1 is LNHDA and CDR2 is SQIVND (reference sequence). CDR3 sequence (DNA): TGTGCCAGTACCGAGTCTGGGGCCAACGTCCTGACTTTC. Translation: CASTESGANVLTF.

The chain has TRBV7-9 and TRBJ2-2, with a possible D match to TRBD1 (5 bases). The CDR3 extends over 15 amino acids. With 3 bases removed from V and 5 bases from J, the gap between germline ends came to 13 bases. Germline CDR1 SEHNR, CDR2 FQNEAQ (reference sequence). The CDR3, as DNA: TGTGCCAGCAGCTTTTGGGGCCGTCGTACCGGGGAGCTGTTTTTT. Encoded protein: CASSFWGRRTGELFF.

This clone occurred once. This rearrangement joins TRBV6-2 or TRBV6-3 to TRBJ1-5, with D tentatively TRBD1 (6 bases). V was cut by 6 bases and J by 7 bases, with 25 bases left in between. CDR3 size: 17 residues. The germline gives CDR1 MNHEY, CDR2 SVGEGT. In nucleotides, the CDR3 is TGTGCCAGCAGCCCTTACAGGGCTCCCCTCAATTCGCAGCCCCAGCATTTT. Residues: CASSPYRAPLNSQPQHF.

The chain employs TRBV4-1 and TRBJ2-7, with 9 bases that match TRBD1. Trimming removed 3 bases from V and 3 bases from J; junction bases left unmatched: 6. The CDR3 is made up of 15 amino acids. CDR1 and CDR2 from the germline V gene are MGHRA and YSYEKL. CDR3 bases: TGCGCCAGCAGCCATCCGGGACAGGGAGTCTACGAGCAGTACTTC. This gives the protein CASSHPGQGVYEQYF.

The chain is built from TRBV2 and TRBJ1-5, with D uncertain. V lost 2 bases, J lost 9 bases, and 14 bases lay in between. In germline, CDR1 is SNHLY, CDR2 FYNNEI. The CDR3 spans 14 residues. CDR3 DNA: TGTGCCAGCAGTGAATTGGGCAGCCGCGCGCCCCAGCATTTT. Translating it yields CASSELGSRAPQHF.

The rearrangement links TRBV19 to TRBJ1-1; 7 nucleotides align to TRBD1. Germline-derived CDR1 and CDR2 are LNHDA and SQIVND (reference sequence). The CDR3 is 18 residues long. V was pared by 2 bases and J by 2 bases, with 14 bases of the junction left unmatched. The CDR3, as DNA: TGTGCCAGTAGTATATATCTTGACTGGGGACAGTTAAACACTGAAGCTTTCTTT. Amino acids: CASSIYLDWGQLNTEAFF.

The V gene is TRBV19, the J gene TRBJ2-2, with D possibly TRBD1 on 5 matching bases. V lost 1 base to trimming and J lost 2 bases, with 8 bases between them. Per germline, CDR1 LNHDA and CDR2 SQIVND (reference sequence). The CDR3 loop spans 15 amino acids. CDR3 loop: CASSIGQGNTGELFF. The CDR3 bases are TGTGCCAGTAGTATAGGGCAGGGAAACACCGGGGAGCTGTTTTTT.

The rearrangement joins TRBV10-3 to TRBJ2-3, with TRBD1 as a possible D gene (6 bases). Germline V CDR1 and CDR2: ENHRY, SYGVKD. Trimming stripped 6 bases from V and 2 bases from J, with 12 bases between. The length of the CDR3 is 14 residues. CDR3 nucleotide sequence: TGTGCCATCAGGCGATCAGGGGTCACAGATACGCAGTATTTT. This encodes CAIRRSGVTDTQYF.

This clone was counted a few times. V usage is TRBV30 and J usage is TRBJ1-1; D call uncertain. V gave up 2 bases and J gave up 5 bases, with 12 bases separating them. The CDR3 runs 13 residues. Germline CDR1 reads GTSNPN; CDR2 reads SVGIG (reference sequence). The CDR3 is CAWSRGVRTEAFF. The CDR3 nucleotides are TGTGCCTGGAGTCGGGGAGTCAGGACTGAAGCTTTCTTT.

This clone was detected only once. The CDR3 here is CASRRQDIYGYTF. The CDR3 nucleotides are TGTGCCAGTAGGCGACAGGACATCTATGGCTACACCTTC. The chain uses TRBV19 and TRBJ1-2; D is perhaps TRBD1 (6 bases). V dropped 6 bases and J dropped 4 bases, with 12 bases sitting between them. Germline V gene sequence: CDR1 LNHDA, CDR2 SQIVND (reference sequence). This CDR3 region has 13 residues.

A remark on this clone: It is likely a read error, because the conserved phenylalanine at the end of the CDR3 is missing. The rearrangement links TRBV5-1 to TRBJ2-3; 9 bases match TRBD1. With 0 bases clipped from V and 1 base from J, the junction kept 6 bases outside the gene matches. Germline values: CDR1 SGHRS, CDR2 YFSETQ. CDR3 length: 17 residues. The CDR3 DNA sequence: TGCGCCAGCAGCTTGGTCGCTGGGGACAGGGGCACAGATACGCAGTATCTT. Protein: CASSLVAGDRGTDTQYL.

This clone has just a few counts. V usage is TRBV9 and J usage is TRBJ1-5, with D uncertain. CDR1 and CDR2 (germline): SGDLS, YYNGEE. This CDR3 spans 13 amino acids. The germline V and J ends were trimmed by 0 bases and 5 bases, with 6 bases remaining between them. CDR3 residues: CASSVARDQPQHF. The DNA of the CDR3 is TGTGCCAGCAGCGTAGCGAGGGATCAGCCCCAGCATTTT.

The sample holds one count of this clone. V and J are TRBV28 and TRBJ1-1; D is ambiguous. V lost 2 bases, J lost 7 bases, and 8 bases lay in between. There are 12 residues in the CDR3. Germline CDR1 MDHEN, CDR2 SYDVKM. The CDR3 sequence: CASSLQVNEAFF. CDR3 DNA: TGTGCCAGCAGTTTACAGGTTAATGAAGCTTTCTTT. The whole variable domain, remainder taken from reference TRBV28 and TRBJ1-1, is DVKVTQSSRYLVKRTGEKVFLECVQDMDHENMFWYRQDPGLGLRLIYFSYDVKMKEKGDIPEGYSVSREKKERFSLILESASTNQTSMYLCASSLQVNEAFFGQGTRLTVV.

This rearrangement joins TRBV7-3 to TRBJ2-3, with 14 bases that match TRBD2. The trim removed 2 bases at V and 6 bases at J, leaving 4 bases unmatched. The germline gives CDR1 SGHTA, CDR2 FQGTGA. The CDR3 is 16 residues long. The CDR3 sequence is CASSLGTSGGADTQYF. The CDR3 nucleotides read TGTGCCAGCAGCTTAGGGACTAGCGGGGGAGCCGATACGCAGTATTTT.

This clone was found a few times. The chain recombines TRBV2 with TRBJ1-3, with D tentatively TRBD1 (6 bases). The CDR3 consists of 14 residues. The V gene lost 2 bases and the J gene lost 4 bases, with 9 bases spanning the gap. The germline V gene encodes CDR1 SNHLY and CDR2 FYNNEI. The CDR3, as DNA: TGTGCCAGCAGTGAAACAGGGACCGGAAACACCATATATTTT. It translates to CASSETGTGNTIYF.

A few counts support this clone. V is TRBV5-1 and J is TRBJ2-1; 8 bases fit TRBD2. Germline-derived CDR1 and CDR2 are SGHRS and YFSETQ. The CDR3 is 15 amino acids. V shed 0 bases and J 5 bases; nucleotides not matched to a gene: 4. The CDR3, as DNA: TGCGCCAGCAGCTTGGTGGCCGGGAGGGACAATGAGCAGTTCTTC. Protein product: CASSLVAGRDNEQFF.

The chain recombines TRBV28 with TRBJ1-3; D possibly corresponds to TRBD1 (6 bases). Germline CDR1 reads MDHEN; CDR2 reads SYDVKM. The ends were cut back, 6 bases at V and 0 bases at J, with 12 bases in the middle. The CDR3 is 15 residues long. The CDR3 sequence is CASSFQDSSGNTIYF. The CDR3 DNA reads as TGTGCCAGCAGCTTCCAGGACAGCTCTGGAAACACCATATATTTT.

This chain joins TRBV14 and TRBJ1-1; TRBD1 is a possible D gene (6 bases). Trimming shortened V by 0 bases and J by 3 bases, and 11 bases separated the two germline ends. CDR1 is SGHDN, CDR2 FVKESK, per germline. The CDR3 covers 15 residues. Here the CDR3 reads CASSQDWDTYTEAFF. In nucleotides, the CDR3 is TGTGCCAGCAGCCAAGACTGGGACACCTACACTGAAGCTTTCTTT. The full variable domain, with the rest looked up from reference TRBV14 and TRBJ1-1, is EAGVTQFPSHSVIEKGQTVTLRCDPISGHDNLYWYRRVMGKEIKFLLHFVKESKQDESGMPNNRFLAERTGGTYSTLKVQPAELEDSGVYFCASSQDWDTYTEAFFGQGTRLTVV.

The chain employs TRBV3-1 (or the pseudogene TRBV3-2) and TRBJ2-1, with 9 bases matching TRBD2. The CDR3 is made up of 16 amino acids. Per the germline V gene, CDR1 is LGHDT and CDR2 is YNNKEL (reference sequence). The junction had 2 bases not matched to a gene; V was cut back by 0 bases and J by 2 bases. CDR3 in amino acids: CASSQDWTSAYNEQFF. The DNA for the CDR3 is TGTGCCAGCAGCCAAGATTGGACTAGCGCCTACAATGAGCAGTTCTTC.

The chain employs TRBV6-2 or TRBV6-3 and TRBJ2-1; TRBD2 agrees at 10 bases. The CDR3 has 19 residues. The germline CDR1 and CDR2 sequences are MNHEY and SVGEGT. V lost 1 base to trimming and J lost 6 bases; unmatched junction nucleotides: 15. The CDR3 sequence is CASSYFNTEATSGPNEQFF. The CDR3 nucleotides read TGTGCCAGCAGTTACTTTAATACAGAAGCGACTAGCGGGCCCAATGAGCAGTTCTTC.

CDR3 protein: CASSPRGPLAKNIQYF. The CDR3 nucleotides are TGTGCCAGTAGTCCCAGGGGCCCCTTAGCCAAAAACATTCAGTACTTC. The genes are TRBV19 and TRBJ2-4, with D possibly TRBD1 on 6 matching bases. The CDR3 runs to 16 residues. Germline CDR1 reads LNHDA; CDR2 reads SQIVND (reference sequence). Trimming took off 5 bases at V and 0 bases at J, with 14 bases between the two ends.

This clone was seen only once. This rearrangement joins TRBV19 to TRBJ2-3, with 12 bases matching TRBD2. CDR1 is LNHDA and CDR2 is SQIVND in the germline V gene (reference sequence). The V segment lost 5 bases and the J segment 2 bases; nucleotides outside the gene matches: 17. CDR3 size: 20 residues. This chain's CDR3 is CASSQEALAGGTALTDTQYF. For the CDR3, the DNA is TGTGCCAGTAGTCAAGAGGCACTAGCGGGAGGCACCGCCCTCACAGATACGCAGTATTTT. Variable domain in full (rest from reference TRBV19 and TRBJ2-3): DGGITQSPKYLFRKEGQNVTLSCEQNLNHDAMYWYRQDPGQGLRLIYYSQIVNDFQKGDIAEGYSVSREKKESFPLTVTSAQKNPTAFYLCASSQEALAGGTALTDTQYFGPGTRLTVL.

This chain connects TRBV4-1 to TRBJ2-7; 12 nucleotides agree with TRBD2. CDR1 MGHRA and CDR2 YSYEKL come from the germline V gene. This CDR3 has 14 residues. Germline trimming cut 5 bases from V and 5 bases from J; bases unmatched to any gene: 4. CDR3 loop: CASSSRTSGNEQYF. CDR3 coding DNA: TGCGCCAGCAGCTCCCGGACTAGCGGGAACGAGCAGTACTTC.